This T cell receptor beta chain emerged from a study of CD8+CD57+ T cells in acquired aplastic anemia. CDR1 and CDR2 (germline): SNHLY, FYNNEI. The CDR3 loop spans 13 amino acids. Deletions cut 6 bases from V and 4 bases from J, with 12 bases between. The template for TCR beta VDJ and CDR3 sequence profiling was genomic DNA. TCRdb used MiXCR to reprocess the reads, holding one entry per CDR3 protein. The table has around 430,000 distinct CDR3 sequences, about a third seen once. This clonotype was found many times. Sequencing involved patients with CD8+CD57+ cell expansion previously shown by flow cytometry. The blood sampling took place in patients who had so far received no therapy.

The TCR was taken from a human donor with aplastic anemia. The rearrangement links TRBV2 to TRBJ1-2; D is perhaps TRBD1 (6 bases). Specimen: sorted CD4+, CD8+, or CD8+CD57+ T cells (not recorded which) from PBMCs. The CDR3 DNA is TGTGCCAGCAGCCAACAGGGCGGCTATGGCTACACCTTC. Translation: CASSQQGGYGYTF.